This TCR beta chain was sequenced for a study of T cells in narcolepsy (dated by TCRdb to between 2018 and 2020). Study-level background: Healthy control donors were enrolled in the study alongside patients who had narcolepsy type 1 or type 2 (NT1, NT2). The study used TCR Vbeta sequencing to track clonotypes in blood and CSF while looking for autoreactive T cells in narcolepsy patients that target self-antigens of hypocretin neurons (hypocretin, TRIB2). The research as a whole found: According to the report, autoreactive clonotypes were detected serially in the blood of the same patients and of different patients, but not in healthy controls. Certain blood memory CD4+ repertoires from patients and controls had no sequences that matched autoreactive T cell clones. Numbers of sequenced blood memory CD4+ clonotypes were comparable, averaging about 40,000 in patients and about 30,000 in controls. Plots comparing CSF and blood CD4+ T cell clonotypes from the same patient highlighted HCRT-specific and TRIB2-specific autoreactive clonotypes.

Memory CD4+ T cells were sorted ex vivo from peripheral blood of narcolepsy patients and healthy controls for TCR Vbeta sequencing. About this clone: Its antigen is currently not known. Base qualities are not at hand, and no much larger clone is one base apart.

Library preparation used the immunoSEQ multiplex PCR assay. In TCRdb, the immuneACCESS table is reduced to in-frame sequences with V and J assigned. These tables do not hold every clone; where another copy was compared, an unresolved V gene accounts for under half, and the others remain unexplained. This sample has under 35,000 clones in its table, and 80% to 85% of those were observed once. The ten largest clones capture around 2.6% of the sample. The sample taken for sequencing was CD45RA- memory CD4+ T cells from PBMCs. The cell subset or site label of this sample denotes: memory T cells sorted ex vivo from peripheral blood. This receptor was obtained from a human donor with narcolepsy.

The CDR3 region has the sequence CASSWTDGPNTEAFF. The DNA sequence is TGTGCCAGCAGCTGGACGGACGGCCCGAACACTGAAGCTTTCTTT. This chain is built from TRBV7-2 and TRBJ1-1, with the D gene call left open. V is shortened by 4 bases, J by 1 base, and the region joining them spans 13 bases. CDR1 and CDR2 are read off the germline V gene as SGHTA and FQGNSA. Including cysteine and phenylalanine, the CDR3 has 15 amino acids. Only CDR3 DNA is held: 45 bases, read in frame from base 1.